This T cell receptor beta chain was captured by sequencing in a study of blood T cell repertoires in COVID-19. Study context: COVID-19 samples collected from the United States, Italy and Spain covered acute and convalescent phases. Sources were T cells, B-cell-depleted T cells, or PBMCs; the material itself was cDNA or gDNA.

It was during active infection that Seattle patients were enrolled and then longitudinally followed. Under the authors' procedure: Scientists estimated how many nucleated cells there were by amplifying reference gene primers. Assay: immunoSEQ multiplex PCR; the TCRdb copy retains only in-frame clones and omits some. That table supplies the V and J calls and clone size; D and trimming were determined from the DNA. The table records around 60,000 clones, around four fifths of them present only once. The germline gives CDR1 SGHTA, CDR2 FQGNSA. Trimming took off 1 base at V and 7 bases at J, with 11 bases between the two ends. The CDR3 is 15 amino acids.

The sample was peripheral blood. This receptor was identified in a man aged 25 to 40 with COVID-19, enrolled during active disease. The J gene is TRBJ1-6, the V gene TRBV7-2; a weak D match, TRBD1 (5 bases). This CDR3 is CASSLELGLNSPLHF. The DNA for the CDR3 is TGTGCCAGCAGCTTAGAGCTGGGGCTAAATTCACCCCTCCACTTT.